This T cell receptor beta chain derives from a study of blood T cell repertoires in COVID-19. Study-wide background: The United States, Italy and Spain supplied acute and convalescent COVID-19 samples.

Produced via immunoSEQ multiplex PCR; TCRdb's table is partial and in-frame only. The sample lists some 140,000 clones, about 80% occurring once. Trimming at V came to 0 bases and at J to 6 bases, leaving 5 bases not matched to a gene. The germline CDR1 and CDR2 sequences are LGHDT and YNNKEL (reference sequence). The CDR3 spans 15 residues. Patients of the Seattle cohort, enrolled during active infection, were followed longitudinally. The sample holds a few counts of this clone. The sequence derives from a woman aged 55-69 years with COVID-19, enrolled during active disease. J is TRBJ1-5 and V is TRBV3-1 (or the pseudogene TRBV3-2); the match to TRBD1 covers 7 bases. The sample consisted of peripheral blood. The CDR3 nucleotides read TGTGCCAGCAGCCAAGATGGGACAGATGGTCAGCCCCAGCATTTT. It yields the protein CASSQDGTDGQPQHF.